The sequence of this TCR beta chain was determined in a study of blood T cells in healthy people across ages. General study points: Roughly linear declines in TCR beta diversity per million T cells occurred with age. Compared with aged donors, long-lived donors showed fewer expanded clones, suggesting selection. TCR beta diversity was tightly associated with the proportion of naive T cells.

Per germline, CDR1 MNHEY and CDR2 SMNVEV (reference sequence). V trimming: 3 bases; J trimming: 11 bases; junction bases outside the gene matches: 24. The CDR3 is made up of 19 amino acids. Using a J-beta primer mix together with a sample-barcoded 5' primer, a second PCR was run for about 6 to 12 cycles. TCRdb ran MiXCR on the 5' RACE reads and lists one entry per CDR3 protein. This table holds 1 million or so distinct CDR3 sequences, under 55% found once. Per sample, extraction of total RNA gave at least 5.5 micrograms in every case. Worth noting for this clonotype: The target antigen is unknown. This may stem from a read error, because a much larger clone lies one nucleotide away.

This sequence was found in a woman in her fifties or sixties in good health. V and J are TRBV27 and TRBJ2-5; 10 positions agree with TRBD1. Sequencing used blood. The DNA for the CDR3 is TGTGCCAGCAGTTTCCGGCCCCACATGGACAGGGGGAATGGTAATGGGCAGTACTTC. Translation gives CASSFRPHMDRGNGNGQYF.